The table lists the clone carrying this TCR beta chain with many counts. Its antigen is as yet unknown. The data originate from a study of response to subunit inactivated influenza vaccine. This CDR3 comprises 12 residues. The V gene's germline CDR1 is DFQATT and CDR2 SNEGSKA (reference sequence). Trimming removed 0 bases at V and 4 bases at J, with 6 bases between. TCRdb called the RT-PCR reads again in MiXCR, with one record for every CDR3 protein. This table holds about 500,000 distinct CDR3 sequences, about 17% found once. Study conclusions and caveats: Each seasonal influenza vaccination recruits few new T cells, the authors suggested.

The clonotype comes from a man between 50 and 75 years old who received an inactivated influenza vaccine. This chain uses TRBV20-1 with TRBJ1-1; D is uncertain. This material consisted of CD4+ T cells sorted from PBMCs, taken approximately 25 months after vaccination. CDR3: CSAREGSTEAFF. CDR3 DNA sequence: TGCAGTGCTAGAGAGGGAAGCACTGAAGCTTTCTTT.